Presented here are 6 T cell receptor beta chains from one specimen sequenced in a study of blood T cell repertoires in COVID-19. Assay used: immunoSEQ multiplex PCR; TCRdb lists only in-frame clones, some missing. The repertoire has around 140,000 clones, 55% to 75% of them found once; the top ten carry 1.9%. The sequenced sample consisted of peripheral blood. Receptors originate from a woman between 65 and 79 years old with acute or convalescent COVID-19.

This sequence joins TRBV4-1 and TRBJ2-1; 7 nucleotides align to TRBD2. The CDR3 is 12 residues long. Germline assignment: CDR1 MGHRA and CDR2 YSYEKL. The ends lost 4 bases at V and 15 bases at J; junction bases unmatched: 9. CDR3 sequence: CASSREGTGRFF. CDR3 DNA sequence: TGCGCCAGCAGCCGGGAGGGTACCGGCCGGTTCTTC.

This clone was seen a few times. This chain connects TRBV27 to TRBJ2-7, with TRBD1 matching over 9 bases. Germline trimming cut 5 bases from V and 2 bases from J; bases unmatched to any gene: 7. This CDR3 comprises 15 residues. Germline V gene lookup returns CDR1 MNHEY and CDR2 SMNVEV (reference sequence). In DNA, the CDR3 is TGTGCCAGCAGTCGAGGTGGGACAGGGACCTACGAGCAGTACTTC. Its translation: CASSRGGTGTYEQYF.

The chain is built from TRBV7-2 and TRBJ2-7; 10 positions match TRBD1. CDR1 and CDR2 (germline): SGHTA, FQGNSA. This CDR3 is built from 14 residues. V lost 5 bases and J lost 4; bases outside the gene matches: 5. In DNA, the CDR3 is TGTGCCAGCAGCCCGACAGGGGGCAGTTACGAGCAGTACTTC. Translated, it gives CASSPTGGSYEQYF.

The sample holds many counts of this clone. The rearrangement links TRBV3-1 (or the pseudogene TRBV3-2) to TRBJ1-5, with a tentative D call TRBD1 (6 bases). Germline CDR1 is LGHDT and CDR2 is YNNKEL (reference sequence). CDR3 length: 15 residues. V was pared by 1 base and J by 4 bases, with 11 bases between. In DNA form, the CDR3 reads TGTGCCAGCAGCCAAGGAATAGGGGGAAATCAGCCCCAGCATTTT. Its protein product is CASSQGIGGNQPQHF.

The chain joins TRBV25-1 to TRBJ2-5; TRBD1 matches at 10 bases. Trimming at V came to 6 bases and at J to 7 bases, leaving 8 bases not matched to a gene. The V gene's germline CDR1 is MGHDK and CDR2 SYGVNS. The CDR3 consists of 14 residues. The CDR3 DNA is TGTGCCAGCAGCGACAGGGGGCCTGCGGGGACCCAGTACTTC. Protein: CASSDRGPAGTQYF. Full variable domain (rest looked up from reference TRBV25-1 and TRBJ2-5): EADIYQTPRYLVIGTGKKITLECSQTMGHDKMYWYQQDPGMELHLIHYSYGVNSTEKGDLSSESTVSRIRTEHFPLTLESARPSHTSQYLCASSDRGPAGTQYFGPGTRLLVL.

The V and J genes are TRBV10-3 and TRBJ1-2; D gene ambiguous. V was trimmed by 10 bases and J by 1 base, leaving 16 bases between them. This CDR3 has 14 residues. Germline V gene data show CDR1 as ENHRY and CDR2 as SYGVKD. As DNA, the CDR3 is TGTGCCACCGCCCCACCTTCAGTTAACTATGGCTACACCTTC. This gives the protein CATAPPSVNYGYTF.